This TCR beta chain is from a study of blood T cell repertoires in COVID-19. Looking at the study overall: The United States, Italy and Spain provided the acute and convalescent COVID-19 samples. From T cells, B-cell-depleted T cells, or PBMCs came the material, which was cDNA or gDNA.

This clone has a count of ten or more. Trimming pared 7 bases from V and 3 bases from J, leaving 7 bases between. CDR3 length: 11 amino acids. The assay was immunoSEQ multiplex PCR, and TCRdb's table has in-frame clones only and misses some. The sample consists of some 150,000 clones, around 80% of them appearing once. The sequence came from a man aged 60-69 years with acute or convalescent COVID-19. V gene TRBV12-3 or TRBV12-4 combines with J gene TRBJ2-7; no clear D. Sequenced: peripheral blood. The CDR3 DNA follows: TGTGCCAGCAAAGCAGGCTACGAGCAGTACTTC. Amino acid sequence: CASKAGYEQYF.